Reported below is one T cell receptor (beta chain). The antigen is undetermined. Once extracted for a subset, genomic DNA was divided evenly among several immunoSEQ plates. TCRdb's table, derived via immunoSEQ multiplex PCR, lists solely in-frame clones and lacks some. Among over 2 million clones listed, 95% were seen once. This sample stems from a study of shared clonotypes between healthy human individuals. Study-wide context: The donor group consisted of a couple of women and a few men, aged 18 to 49. Findings of the study overall: The sharing of 4.5% to 6.5% of naive CD4 clonotypes was seen across several donors.

This TCR was recovered from a man aged 18 to 29 in good health. Specimen: naive CD4+ T cells sorted from blood. Subset given: CD45RA+ positively selected.

As DNA, the CDR3 is TGTGCCAGCAGCTTAGTTTTCGGGACTAGGGTGTGGGAGCAGTTCTTC. Protein product: CASSLVFGTRVWEQFF. This rearrangement joins TRBV7-9 to TRBJ2-1; 8 bases agree with TRBD2. CDR3 length: 16 residues. Trimming took 1 base from V and 10 from J; bases not matched to a gene: 12. Germline-derived CDR1 and CDR2 are SEHNR and FQNEAQ (reference sequence).